Each of the 22 T cell receptor beta chains below was sequenced from the same sample in a study of early stage breast cancer tumors. The assay was immunoSEQ multiplex PCR, and TCRdb's table has in-frame clones only and misses some. The sample contains over 8,500 clones, roughly 69% of which appear only once. Material: breast tumor tissue. Every receptor here comes from a person aged 35 to 50 with breast cancer.

The genes are TRBV14 and TRBJ2-2, with D perhaps matching TRBD1 (8 bases). There are 15 residues in the CDR3. Trimming left V 4 bases short and J 7 bases short, with 16 bases between. Looked up from germline, CDR1 is SGHDN and CDR2 is FVKESK. The CDR3 DNA reads TGTGCCAGCAGCCCCCGGACAGGGAGGGGCGGGGAGCTGTTTTTT. It yields the protein CASSPRTGRGGELFF.

V gene TRBV5-1 combines with J gene TRBJ1-5, with 7 bases lining up with TRBD1. The CDR3 extends over 15 amino acids. In germline, CDR1 is SGHRS, CDR2 YFSETQ. V gave up 4 bases and J gave up 7 bases; unmatched junction bases: 11. CDR3: CASSPTGSRGQPQHF. The CDR3 nucleotides are TGCGCCAGCAGCCCGACAGGGAGCAGGGGGCAGCCCCAGCATTTT.

This rearrangement joins TRBV11-1 to TRBJ2-2; the D is unclear. The V end lost 2 bases, the J end lost 4 bases, and 5 bases lay between the germline ends. The CDR3 length is 13 residues. Looked up from germline, CDR1 is SGHAT and CDR2 is FQDESV (reference sequence). The DNA of the CDR3 is TGTGCCAGCAGCTTACCGGGCACCGGGGAGCTGTTTTTT. Its protein is CASSLPGTGELFF.

The rearrangement links TRBV2 to TRBJ2-6, with D hard to call. V shed 6 bases and J shed 0 bases, with 6 bases lying between them. CDR1 SNHLY and CDR2 FYNNEI come from the germline V gene. This CDR3 is built from 14 residues. In DNA, the CDR3 is TGTGCCAGCAGGGGGTCCTCTGGGGCCAACGTCCTGACTTTC. The encoded protein is CASRGSSGANVLTF. Combining the CDR3 with reference TRBV2 and TRBJ2-6 gives the whole variable domain EPEVTQTPSHQVTQMGQEVILRCVPISNHLYFYWYRQILGQKVEFLVSFYNNEISEKSEIFDDQFSVERPDGSNFTLKIRSTKLEDSAMYFCASRGSSGANVLTFGAGSRLTVL.

The chain joins TRBV5-1 to TRBJ1-4, with D possibly TRBD1 on 5 matching bases. The CDR3 contains 16 residues. In germline, CDR1 is SGHRS, CDR2 YFSETQ. Trimming stripped 7 bases from V and 8 bases from J, with 24 bases between. As DNA, the CDR3 is TGCGCCAGCCAACTCGGGGTTGACAGCCATTGGGAAAAACTGTTTTTT. It codes for CASQLGVDSHWEKLFF. Together with reference TRBV5-1 and TRBJ1-4, the CDR3 gives the full variable domain: KAGVTQTPRYLIKTRGQQVTLSCSPISGHRSVSWYQQTPGQGLQFLFEYFSETQRNKGNFPGRFSGRQFSNSRSEMNVSTLELGDSALYLCASQLGVDSHWEKLFFGSGTQLSVL.

This clone was detected once. The chain is built from TRBV29-1 and TRBJ2-1; 12 bases line up with TRBD2. Germline V gene sequence: CDR1 SQVTM, CDR2 ANQGSEA. The V segment lost 0 bases and the J segment 5 bases; nucleotides outside the gene matches: 2. The CDR3 runs 15 residues. In DNA form, the CDR3 reads TGCAGCGTTGAAGAGACTAGCGGGAGACACAATGAGCAGTTCTTC. This gives the protein CSVEETSGRHNEQFF.

This sequence joins TRBV29-1 and TRBJ2-2; TRBD2 is a possible D gene (6 bases). The CDR3 sequence is 13 residues long. CDR1 SQVTM and CDR2 ANQGSEA come from the germline V gene. V lost 8 bases and J 3 bases, leaving 13 bases between the germline ends. The CDR3 nucleotides are TGCAGCATTCCGGAGGGCTACACCGGGGAGCTGTTTTTT. Its protein product is CSIPEGYTGELFF.

The J gene is TRBJ2-7, the V gene TRBV7-2; TRBD2 aligns across 8 bases. The CDR3 runs to 15 residues. Germline CDR1 is SGHTA and CDR2 is FQGNSA. The trim removed 10 bases at V and 0 bases at J, leaving 11 bases unmatched. CDR3 sequence reads: CATMGAGGSSYEQYF. The DNA of the CDR3 is TGTGCCACCATGGGGGCGGGAGGAAGCTCCTACGAGCAGTACTTC.

The V and J genes are TRBV6-5 and TRBJ2-1; the D is unclear. This CDR3 comprises 13 residues. Germline assignment: CDR1 MNHEY and CDR2 SVGAGI. Trimming stripped 6 bases from V and 0 bases from J, with 6 bases between. CDR3 nucleotides: TGTGCCAGCAGGGGAAGCTCCTACAATGAGCAGTTCTTC. It encodes CASRGSSYNEQFF.

The chain has TRBV2 and TRBJ2-1; 14 bases are a match to TRBD2. The germline V gene encodes CDR1 SNHLY and CDR2 FYNNEI. J was trimmed by 6 bases and V by 2 bases; bases with no gene match: 15. The CDR3 covers 20 residues. In nucleotides, the CDR3 is TGTGCCAGCAGTGAAAGGTTTGGGACTAGCGGGAGAGTGGGGGCCAATGAGCAGTTCTTC. Amino acids: CASSERFGTSGRVGANEQFF.

The rearrangement joins TRBV6-5 to TRBJ1-1; possible D gene TRBD1, 5 bases. Germline V gene data show CDR1 as MNHEY and CDR2 as SVGAGI. The V gene lost 2 bases and the J gene lost 6 bases, with 10 bases spanning the gap. The CDR3 loop spans 13 amino acids. Here the CDR3 reads CASSYGGRAEAFF. In nucleotides, the CDR3 is TGTGCCAGCAGTTACGGGGGAAGGGCTGAAGCTTTCTTT.

The gene calls are TRBV23-1 and TRBJ2-2; D possibly uses TRBD1 or TRBD2 (5 bases each). TRBV23-1 belongs to the ORF category, with a function that is uncertain. V lost 3 bases to trimming and J lost 5 bases, with 7 bases between them. The CDR3 spans 13 residues. For the CDR3, the DNA is TGCGCCAGCAGTCACAGGGAGACCGGGGAGCTGTTTTTT. Protein sequence: CASSHRETGELFF.

The V and J genes are TRBV29-1 and TRBJ1-1; D might be TRBD1 (5 bases). The CDR3 sequence is 11 residues long. Germline-derived CDR1 and CDR2 are SQVTM and ANQGSEA. Between the trimmed V and J ends, which lost 0 bases and 7 bases, there was a span of 6 bases. CDR3 loop: CSVEETGEAFF. Written as DNA, the CDR3 is TGCAGCGTTGAAGAAACAGGTGAAGCTTTCTTT.

The V gene is TRBV11-3, the J gene TRBJ2-3; TRBD2 aligns across 16 bases. V trimming: 5 bases; J trimming: 7 bases; junction bases outside the gene matches: 9. This CDR3 contains 17 residues. The germline gives CDR1 SGHNT, CDR2 YENEEA. This CDR3 is CASSPGLAGGPSYTQYF. In DNA, the CDR3 is TGTGCCAGCAGCCCGGGACTAGCGGGAGGGCCGAGTTATACGCAGTATTTT.

This clone is labeled as medium-sized. The gene calls are TRBV5-4 and TRBJ1-2; 7 positions match TRBD1. The CDR3 has 15 amino acids. After removal of 4 bases from V and 6 bases from J, the junction contained 12 bases not matched to a gene. Germline CDR1 is SGHNT and CDR2 is YYREEE (reference sequence). For the CDR3, the DNA is TGTGCCAGCAGCCTCCCGGGACAGAATATACATGGCTACACCTTC. Protein: CASSLPGQNIHGYTF. Full variable domain (missing parts from reference TRBV5-4 and TRBJ1-2): ETGVTQSPTHLIKTRGQQVTLRCSSQSGHNTVSWYQQALGQGPQFIFQYYREEENGRGNFPPRFSGLQFPNYSSELNVNALELDDSALYLCASSLPGQNIHGYTFGSGTRLTVV.

This clone has just one count. The chain is built from TRBV4-2 and TRBJ2-5; no clear D gene. Trimming cost V 0 bases and J 5 bases, with 13 bases left between them. The germline gives CDR1 LGHNA, CDR2 YNFKEQ. This CDR3 has 15 residues. The CDR3 DNA reads as TGTGCCAGCAGCCAAGAATTGGGCTTCCGGGAGACCCAGTACTTC. Translation: CASSQELGFRETQYF.

The chain has TRBV6-1 and TRBJ1-2; the D gene is possibly TRBD1 (5 bases). The CDR3 is 11 residues long. The ends were cut back, 8 bases at V and 7 bases at J, with 11 bases in the middle. Germline loops: CDR1 MNHNS, CDR2 SASEGT. The CDR3 loop reads CASSNQGGYTF. The CDR3 DNA reads TGTGCCAGCTCTAACCAGGGTGGCTACACCTTC.

The gene calls are TRBV18 and TRBJ2-2; TRBD2 might be the D (5 bases). Germline V gives CDR1 KGHSH, CDR2 LQKENI. The CDR3 length is 13 residues. V lost 3 bases and J 3 bases, leaving 5 bases between the germline ends. CDR3 coding DNA: TGTGCCAGCTCACCGCGGGACACCGGGGAGCTGTTTTTT. As protein: CASSPRDTGELFF.

This clone is a singleton in its sample. V usage is TRBV5-4 and J usage is TRBJ1-2; TRBD1 matches at 9 bases. The trim removed 1 base at V and 7 bases at J, leaving 5 bases unmatched. This CDR3 contains 14 residues. In germline, CDR1 is SGHNT, CDR2 YYREEE (reference sequence). The CDR3, as DNA: TGTGCCAGCAGCTTGACAGGGGGCGAGTTTGGCTACACCTTC. Encoded protein: CASSLTGGEFGYTF.

The J gene is TRBJ2-1, the V gene TRBV30; possible D gene TRBD1, 5 bases. From germline, CDR1 is GTSNPN and CDR2 SVGIG (reference sequence). The V gene lost 0 bases and the J gene lost 4 bases, with 10 bases spanning the gap. CDR3 length: 14 residues. The CDR3, as DNA: TGTGCCTGGAGTGTAGCAGGGCGGTACAATGAGCAGTTCTTC. Its protein is CAWSVAGRYNEQFF.

J is TRBJ2-1 and V is TRBV5-3, with 9 positions matching TRBD2. TRBV5-3 is classed as an ORF, of uncertain function. The CDR3 loop spans 18 amino acids. V dropped 3 bases and J dropped 9; count of bases not matched to a gene: 19. The CDR3 nucleotides are TGTGCCAGAAGCTGGCGCGGGTTAGCGGGAGCGACTCGCACTGAGCAGTTCTTC. It encodes CARSWRGLAGATRTEQFF.

This clone was found a few times. This chain connects TRBV7-2 to TRBJ2-7, with TRBD2 as a possible D gene (7 bases). V dropped 1 base and J dropped 3 bases, with 13 bases sitting between them. Germline V gene data show CDR1 as SGHTA and CDR2 as FQGNSA. The CDR3 is made up of 15 amino acids. Here the CDR3 reads CASSLEGAGHYEQYF. CDR3 bases: TGTGCCAGCAGCTTAGAGGGAGCGGGACACTACGAGCAGTACTTC.